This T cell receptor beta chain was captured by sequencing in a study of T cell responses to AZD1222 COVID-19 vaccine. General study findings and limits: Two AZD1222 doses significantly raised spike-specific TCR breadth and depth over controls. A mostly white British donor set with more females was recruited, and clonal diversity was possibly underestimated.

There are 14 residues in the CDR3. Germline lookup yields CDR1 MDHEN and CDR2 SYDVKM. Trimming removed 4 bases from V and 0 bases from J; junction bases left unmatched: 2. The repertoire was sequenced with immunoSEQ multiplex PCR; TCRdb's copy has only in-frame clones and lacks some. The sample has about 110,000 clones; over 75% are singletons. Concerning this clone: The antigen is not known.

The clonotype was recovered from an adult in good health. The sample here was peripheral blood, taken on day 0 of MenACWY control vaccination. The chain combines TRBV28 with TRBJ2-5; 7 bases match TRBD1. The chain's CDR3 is CASSSTGDQETQYF. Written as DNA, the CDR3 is TGTGCCAGCAGTTCCACAGGGGACCAAGAGACCCAGTACTTC.